This T cell receptor (beta chain) is from a study of cytomegalovirus exposure and HLA in healthy donors. The V gene end was trimmed by 8 bases and the J gene end by 0 bases; junction bases not matched to a gene: 7. Germline CDR1 reads MDHEN; CDR2 reads SYDVKM. The CDR3 has 14 residues. This clone has a single count. The PCR had 60 Vbeta and 13 Jbeta primers. Clones were sequenced by immunoSEQ multiplex PCR, and TCRdb holds only the in-frame ones, with some missing. Of 150,000 to 200,000 clones listed, nearly 80% were seen once; the top ten hold 2.9%. The rearrangement links TRBV28 to TRBJ2-7, with 7 bases aligning to TRBD1. The sequence came from a female donor in good health and CMV-seronegative. Specimen: PBMCs. DNA for the CDR3: TGTGCCAGCGGACAGACAGGGCACTCCTACGAGCAGTACTTC. It encodes CASGQTGHSYEQYF.